This entry lists 30 T cell receptor beta chains sequenced from one sample in a study of T cell repertoires in cytomegalovirus infection. TCRdb recomputed calls from the reads with MiXCR, one row per CDR3 protein. The sample has 180,000 or so distinct CDR3 sequences; 17% are singletons. The sample consisted of CD8+ T cells from PBMCs. The source of these receptors is a human donor in good health (CMV status not recorded). Some clones in this sample may be carry-over from other donors' samples.

This clonotype was seen only a few times. The gene calls are TRBV11-2 and TRBJ2-3; TRBD1 matches at 10 bases. The CDR3 extends over 15 amino acids. Trimming cost V 5 bases and J 3 bases; bases outside gene matches: 5. Germline V CDR1 and CDR2: SGHAT, FQNNGV. DNA for the CDR3: TGTGCCAGCAGCCGCGACAGGGGGCATACAGATACGCAGTATTTT. It encodes CASSRDRGHTDTQYF. Full variable domain (outside the CDR3, taken from reference TRBV11-2 and TRBJ2-3): EAGVAQSPRYKIIEKRQSVAFWCNPISGHATLYWYQQILGQGPKLLIQFQNNGVVDDSQLPKDRFSAERLKGVDSTLKIQPAKLEDSAVYLCASSRDRGHTDTQYFGPGTRLTVL.

CDR3 coding DNA: TGTGCCAGCATAATTAGGTTGAACACCGGGGAGCTGTTTTTT. Amino acid sequence: CASIIRLNTGELFF. The chain combines TRBV2 with TRBJ2-2, with D unclear. V gave up 7 bases and J gave up 1 base, with 10 bases separating them. CDR3 size: 14 residues. The germline CDR1 and CDR2 sequences are SNHLY and FYNNEI. The entire variable domain, with the rest obtained from reference TRBV2 and TRBJ2-2, is as follows: EPEVTQTPSHQVTQMGQEVILRCVPISNHLYFYWYRQILGQKVEFLVSFYNNEISEKSEIFDDQFSVERPDGSNFTLKIRSTKLEDSAMYFCASIIRLNTGELFFGEGSRLTVL.

The chain is built from TRBV11-2 and TRBJ2-1; tentatively, D is TRBD2 (6 bases). Germline CDR1 SGHAT, CDR2 FQNNGV. Trimming removed 2 bases from V and 2 bases from J, with 10 bases in between. This CDR3 comprises 15 residues. The CDR3 coding sequence is TGTGCCAGCAGCTTATCGCGGGGTCCCTACAATGAGCAGTTCTTC. Its protein is CASSLSRGPYNEQFF.

The rearrangement joins TRBV27 to TRBJ1-1; 7 bases line up with TRBD1. J was trimmed by 7 bases and V by 10 bases; bases with no gene match: 6. The CDR3 has 11 amino acids. The germline V gene encodes CDR1 MNHEY and CDR2 SMNVEV (reference sequence). CDR3 protein: CATQGGLEAFF. Here the CDR3 DNA reads TGTGCCACCCAGGGGGGCCTTGAAGCTTTCTTT.

The chain combines TRBV7-9 with TRBJ2-3; TRBD1 agrees at 7 bases. The length of the CDR3 is 16 residues. From germline, CDR1 is SEHNR and CDR2 FQNEAQ (reference sequence). The junction had 7 bases not matched to a gene; V was cut back by 0 bases and J by 4 bases. The CDR3 bases are TGTGCCAGCAGCTTAGCTGTGACAGGGAGTGCAGATACGCAGTATTTT. This sequence encodes CASSLAVTGSADTQYF.

This clonotype was detected a few times. V and J are TRBV6-1 and TRBJ2-7, with D unclear. Trimming cost V 6 bases and J 5 bases, with 14 bases left between them. The CDR3 consists of 13 residues. Germline V CDR1 and CDR2: MNHNS, SASEGT. Here the CDR3 DNA reads TGTGCCAGCAGACGACTTCCCCAGAACGAGCAGTACTTC. Its translation: CASRRLPQNEQYF.

This clonotype was counted many times. The V call is TRBV7-2, the J call TRBJ2-1, with 11 bases identical to TRBD1. CDR1 is SGHTA and CDR2 is FQGNSA in the germline V gene. V was clipped by 5 bases and J by 8 bases; unmatched bases: 11. The CDR3 consists of 16 residues. Here the CDR3 reads CASSPRTGGLGYEQFF. The DNA of the CDR3 is TGTGCCAGCAGCCCCCGGACAGGGGGCCTTGGATATGAGCAGTTCTTC.

This clonotype has only a few counts. This chain uses TRBV6-2 or TRBV6-3 with TRBJ2-2; tentatively, D is TRBD2 (6 bases). Germline V gives CDR1 MNHEY, CDR2 SVGEGT. Trimming left V 2 bases short and J 3 bases short, with 19 bases between. The CDR3 is 18 residues long. The CDR3 region is CASSYPGLLREDTGELFF. The CDR3, as DNA: TGTGCCAGCAGTTACCCCGGACTACTCCGAGAGGACACCGGGGAGCTGTTTTTT.

The V gene is TRBV6-5, the J gene TRBJ1-5, with 8 bases matching TRBD1. In germline, CDR1 is MNHEY, CDR2 SVGAGI. The CDR3 has 15 residues. Unmatched junction bases numbered 9, after V lost 4 bases and J lost 7 bases. CDR3 DNA: TGTGCCAGCAGTTTAAGTCCAGGGGGCGGGCAGCCCCAGCATTTT. Residues: CASSLSPGGGQPQHF.

The chain has TRBV6-4 and TRBJ2-6, with no clear D. Germline CDR1 is MRHNA and CDR2 is SNTAGT. V was pared by 4 bases and J by 4 bases, with 5 bases between. CDR3 length equals 13 residues. CDR3 region: CASSAGGANVLTF. CDR3 bases: TGTGCCAGCAGTGCAGGAGGGGCCAACGTCCTGACTTTC.

This clonotype was counted between two and nine times. The J gene is TRBJ2-1, the V gene TRBV19; TRBD1 might be the D (5 bases). Germline V CDR1 and CDR2: LNHDA, SQIVND (reference sequence). This CDR3 comprises 15 residues. V was clipped by 10 bases and J by 5 bases, with 21 bases between them. CDR3 sequence (DNA): TGTGCCACTAAGCCAACAGGCAACCTAAACAATGAGCAGTTCTTC. Residues: CATKPTGNLNNEQFF.

This clonotype was detected ten times or more. V usage is TRBV12-3 or TRBV12-4 and J usage is TRBJ1-1; D perhaps matches TRBD1 (6 bases). V was cut by 5 bases and J by 0 bases, with 19 bases left in between. The CDR3 extends over 17 amino acids. This CDR3 reads CASSGGGRNNMNTEAFF. The CDR3 bases are TGTGCCAGCAGTGGGGGGGGGCGGAATAATATGAACACTGAAGCTTTCTTT.

The chain joins TRBV20-1 to TRBJ2-2, with 8 bases fitting TRBD1. V gave up 7 bases and J gave up 0 bases; unmatched junction bases: 4. The V gene's germline CDR1 is DFQATT and CDR2 SNEGSKA (reference sequence). The CDR3 loop spans 14 amino acids. The CDR3 spells CSVDRGSNTGELFF. DNA of the CDR3: TGCAGTGTTGACAGGGGATCGAACACCGGGGAGCTGTTTTTT.

This sequence joins TRBV11-1 and TRBJ1-4; D ambiguous. The length of the CDR3 is 17 residues. Germline CDR1 is SGHAT and CDR2 is FQDESV (reference sequence). Trimming pared 4 bases from V and 2 bases from J, leaving 17 bases between. The CDR3 sequence: CASSSRDTPRTNEKLFF. The CDR3 DNA sequence: TGTGCCAGCAGCTCCCGGGATACGCCTCGGACTAATGAAAAACTGTTTTTT.

This clonotype was counted a few times. This rearrangement joins TRBV28 to TRBJ2-3, with TRBD2 identical over 12 bases. The CDR3 totals 16 residues. Looked up from germline, CDR1 is MDHEN and CDR2 is SYDVKM. Trimming at V came to 5 bases and at J to 1 base, leaving 4 bases not matched to a gene. The CDR3 sequence: CASSGRTSGGTDTQYF. Written as DNA, the CDR3 is TGTGCCAGCAGTGGACGGACTAGCGGGGGCACAGATACGCAGTATTTT.

The V call is TRBV2, the J call TRBJ2-7; 9 bases map to TRBD1. The CDR3 covers 16 residues. Germline lookup yields CDR1 SNHLY and CDR2 FYNNEI. After removal of 6 bases from V and 0 bases from J, the junction contained 9 bases not matched to a gene. The CDR3 loop reads CASRTPGTGYSYEQYF. In DNA, the CDR3 is TGTGCCAGCAGAACCCCCGGGACAGGGTACTCCTACGAGCAGTACTTC.

The rearrangement links TRBV20-1 to TRBJ1-1; D uncertain. In germline, CDR1 is DFQATT, CDR2 SNEGSKA (reference sequence). The CDR3 contains 12 residues. The V end was cut by 7 bases, the J end by 2 bases, with 11 bases between. CDR3 region: CSGAKVNTEAFF. CDR3 sequence (DNA): TGCAGTGGAGCTAAGGTTAACACTGAAGCTTTCTTT.

The V and J genes are TRBV20-1 and TRBJ1-4; D is perhaps TRBD1 (5 bases). V was shortened by 6 bases and J by 8 bases, with 25 bases between the two germline ends. Per the germline V gene, CDR1 is DFQATT and CDR2 is SNEGSKA (reference sequence). CDR3 length: 16 residues. The CDR3 DNA reads as TGCAGTGCAGGGGAGAAGGGGACCCAGCGTAGGGAAAAACTGTTTTTT. Its protein is CSAGEKGTQRREKLFF.

This chain links TRBV11-2 with TRBJ2-7; the match to TRBD1 covers 9 bases. V was clipped by 9 bases and J by 4 bases; unmatched bases: 10. CDR1 is SGHAT and CDR2 is FQNNGV in the germline V gene. This CDR3 contains 14 residues. The DNA for the CDR3 is TGTGCCAGTAGGTTGTGGACAGGGGAATACGAGCAGTACTTC. Its translation is CASRLWTGEYEQYF.

The rearrangement joins TRBV6-6 to TRBJ2-2, with 11 bases fitting TRBD1. The CDR3 has 18 residues. The V gene end was trimmed by 2 bases and the J gene end by 7 bases; junction bases not matched to a gene: 12. Germline V lookup: CDR1 MNHNY, CDR2 SVGAGI (reference sequence). The CDR3, as DNA: TGTGCCAGCAGTTACCTGAGGACAGGGGGCGCGGTTGTCGGGGAGCTGTTTTTT. Residues: CASSYLRTGGAVVGELFF.

J is TRBJ2-7 and V is TRBV28; a possible D gene is TRBD1 (5 bases). The CDR3 is 15 residues long. Germline values: CDR1 MDHEN, CDR2 SYDVKM. The V and J ends lost 6 bases and 3 bases respectively, with 18 bases between them. CDR3 loop: CASSHDREISYEQYF. CDR3 DNA: TGTGCCAGCAGCCACGACAGAGAGATAAGCTACGAGCAGTACTTC.

Ten or more counts support this clonotype. The rearrangement uses TRBV7-6 and TRBJ2-1, with TRBD2 matching 12 bases. The trim removed 5 bases at V and 9 bases at J, leaving 20 bases unmatched. The germline V gene encodes CDR1 SGHVS and CDR2 FNYEAQ. This CDR3 region has 19 residues. CDR3 loop: CASSPSPSLAGGDKGEQFF. The DNA of the CDR3 is TGTGCCAGCAGCCCTAGCCCAAGCCTAGCGGGGGGGGACAAGGGTGAGCAGTTCTTC.

In the case of this clonotype: One end of the junction does not line up with germline, which may come from a read error. The chain employs TRBV7-9 and TRBJ2-7; D possibly matches TRBD1 or TRBD2 (5 bases each). CDR1 is SEHNR, CDR2 FQNEAQ, per germline (reference sequence). CDR3 length: 13 residues. The CDR3 DNA reads as TGTGCCAGCAGCTTTGATTTAGGGGACGAGCAGAACTTC. Amino acids: CASSFDLGDEQNF.

This clonotype has only a few counts. The chain links TRBV6-6 to TRBJ1-2; 9 bases map to TRBD1. The CDR3 totals 15 residues. CDR1 MNHNY and CDR2 SVGAGI come from the germline V gene (reference sequence). V shed 7 bases and J 5 bases; nucleotides not matched to a gene: 11. The CDR3 nucleotides are TGTGCCAGCAAGAGCGGACAGGGGTCTCCTTATGGCTACACCTTC. This encodes CASKSGQGSPYGYTF.

The chain combines TRBV7-9 with TRBJ2-7; 8 nucleotides line up with TRBD1. V lost 5 bases and J lost 2; bases outside the gene matches: 8. The CDR3 is made up of 15 amino acids. The V gene's germline CDR1 is SEHNR and CDR2 FQNEAQ (reference sequence). The CDR3 DNA follows: TGTGCCAGCAGCGGACCGGGACAGGTAACCTACGAGCAGTACTTC. Its protein is CASSGPGQVTYEQYF.

The chain combines TRBV6-5 with TRBJ2-7; D ambiguous. Germline CDR1 is MNHEY and CDR2 is SVGAGI. V was pared by 0 bases and J by 3 bases, with 9 bases between. CDR3 length equals 14 residues. CDR3: CASSYSGRGYEQYF. CDR3 DNA: TGTGCCAGCAGTTACTCGGGCAGAGGCTACGAGCAGTACTTC.

There are a few counts of this clonotype. The V and J genes are TRBV27 and TRBJ1-3, with D possibly matching TRBD1 (5 bases). Germline lookup yields CDR1 MNHEY and CDR2 SMNVEV (reference sequence). This CDR3 is built from 13 residues. V lost 7 bases, J lost 3 bases, and 10 bases lay in between. CDR3 amino acids: CASTQGLGNTIYF. DNA of the CDR3: TGTGCCAGCACTCAGGGCCTTGGAAACACCATATATTTT.

This clonotype was seen only a few times. This chain joins TRBV29-1 and TRBJ1-1; D is undetermined. The V gene's germline CDR1 is SQVTM and CDR2 ANQGSEA. V lost 3 bases, J lost 0 bases, and 8 bases lay in between. The CDR3 totals 13 residues. This CDR3 is CSVDENMNTEAFF. The CDR3 nucleotides are TGCAGCGTTGACGAGAATATGAACACTGAAGCTTTCTTT.

J is TRBJ2-3 and V is TRBV28, with TRBD1 as a possible D gene (6 bases). Germline V gives CDR1 MDHEN, CDR2 SYDVKM. CDR3 length equals 15 residues. Trimming left V 2 bases short and J 0 bases short, with 9 bases between. The CDR3 sequence: CASSLRDTSTDTQYF. The CDR3 nucleotides are TGTGCCAGCAGTTTAAGGGACACGAGCACAGATACGCAGTATTTT.

The V call is TRBV10-3, the J call TRBJ1-1; D unclear. CDR1 is ENHRY and CDR2 is SYGVKD in the germline V gene. CDR3 length: 14 amino acids. Trimming took off 4 bases at V and 0 bases at J, with 9 bases between the two ends. Here the CDR3 reads CAISGEGLNTEAFF. The CDR3 DNA reads as TGTGCCATCAGTGGGGAGGGATTGAACACTGAAGCTTTCTTT.